The entry below gives a single T cell receptor beta chain sequence along with its context. These data come from a study of technical replicates of blood from several donors. Germline CDR1 reads MNHNY; CDR2 reads SVGAGI (reference sequence). V trimming: 2 bases; J trimming: 3 bases; junction bases outside the gene matches: 0. This CDR3 comprises 14 residues. The protocol was immunoSEQ multiplex PCR, while the TCRdb copy is restricted to in-frame clones and leaves out a portion. The table has approximately 41,000 clones, 90% to 97% seen once; the top ten hold about 0.4%. J is TRBJ2-7 and V is TRBV6-6, with TRBD1 matching over 11 bases. The TCR sequence derives from a human donor in good health. Sequencing used T cells isolated from PBMCs. DNA of the CDR3: TGTGCCAGCAGTTACGGGACAGGGGGCTACGAGCAGTACTTC. It yields the protein CASSYGTGGYEQYF.